This T cell receptor beta chain was sequenced during a study of early T cells in non-severe SARS-CoV-2 infection. Whole-study results and caveats: Matching results from VDJdb favored anti-spike CD8 responses, leaving private and CD4 specificities undetected.

As part of library construction, unique molecular identifiers were attached to individual cDNA molecules. TCRdb ran MiXCR on the 5' RACE reads and lists one entry per CDR3 protein. Of under 85,000 distinct CDR3 sequences in the sample, 13% were seen once. V gave up 2 bases and J gave up 2 bases; unmatched junction bases: 9. Germline lookup yields CDR1 ENHRY and CDR2 SYGVKD. This CDR3 has 17 residues. Ten or more counts support this clonotype. What it binds is unknown. The sequencing sample was made of whole blood. The TCR was taken from an adult who was a healthcare worker with PCR-confirmed SARS-CoV-2 infection or an uninfected control (not recorded which). The chain employs TRBV10-3 and TRBJ2-3; 8 positions match TRBD2. CDR3 sequence: CAISEIELADLTDTQYF. CDR3 nucleotide sequence: TGTGCCATCAGTGAGATTGAACTAGCGGACCTCACAGATACGCAGTATTTT.